Given below is one T cell receptor (beta chain) in context. The antigen this receptor binds is unknown. No much larger clone is present one base from it, and per-base qualities are unavailable. The data derive from a study of human thymus T cells (dated by TCRdb to the early 2020s). Concerning the study at large: TCR alpha and beta repertoires from seven to nine infant thymus samples and a few related peripheral blood samples were characterized in the study. The cohort included over five male and a couple of female infants, with donor ages spanning 7 to 244 days. Overall results and qualifications from the work: Both the thymic and the peripheral blood repertoires appeared to show biased V and J gene segment usage. On average, thymus samples yielded about 810,000 unique TCRB clonotypes, whereas blood samples yielded around 84,000. According to the related research, thymic TCR repertoires were highly overlapping among unrelated individuals.

Using the immunoSEQ multiplex PCR assay, the TCRB and TCRAD loci were amplified from a standardized quantity of quality-controlled genomic DNA. The amplicons covered the V(D)J region and were long enough to include the CDR3 and to identify the V and J genes. Amplicon sequencing was performed on an Illumina platform through the commercial immunoSEQ service. The source study handled its data this way. Primer bias and sequencing errors were corrected using previously described methods, and TCRAD and TCRB definitions followed the IMGT database. The repertoires were analysed using immunoSEQ Analyzer 3.0 and VDJTools for basic statistics, V/J segment usage, diversity estimates, rarefaction and pairwise overlap. Diversity was estimated with Chao1, ChaoE, Efron-Thisted, Shannon and inverse Simpson indices, and also on datasets down-sampled to the smallest sample. Repertoire overlap was determined by strict matching of CDR3 nucleotide sequence, V gene and J gene, and Jaccard-based multidimensional scaling clustering was applied. TCRdb re-hosts the immuneACCESS table, in-frame sequences only. Its copies lack some clones; in the studies checked, an unresolved V gene accounts for under half of them, and the cause for the rest is not known. V and J calls and clone size are as listed in that table; D and trimming were resolved from the DNA. In all, the sample holds some 120,000 clones, and around 96% of those were seen once. 0.02% to 0.03% of the sample belongs to the ten largest clones.

Thymus tissue was collected as surgical resects that were removed during corrective cardiac surgery. The donors were immunologically healthy infants in Finland who had open corrective cardiac surgery for congenital heart defects. Thymocytes were mechanically released from the tissue and were stored as pellets of roughly 9-33 million cells at -70 degrees C. Genomic DNA was extracted from frozen cell pellets with a QIAsymphony instrument. The sample taken for sequencing was thymus tissue. This clonotype was obtained from a boy younger than two with a congenital heart defect but otherwise immunologically healthy.

Here the CDR3 is given as CASSYGQGPLGYTF. The nucleotides are TGTGCCAGCAGCTATGGACAGGGACCTCTGGGCTACACCTTC. The chain uses TRBV7-2 and TRBJ1-2, with TRBD1 matching 8 junction bases. Per the germline V gene, SGHTA is the CDR1 and FQGNSA is the CDR2. The CDR3, from cysteine to phenylalanine, totals 14 residues. Just CDR3 DNA is preserved here, 42 bases in frame from base 1. V is pruned by 4 bases and J by 8 bases, leaving 9 bases of the junction without a gene match.